The 10 T cell receptor beta chains listed next were all sequenced from one sample in a study of graft-versus-host responses after intestinal transplantation. The repertoire was sequenced with immunoSEQ multiplex PCR; TCRdb's copy has only in-frame clones and lacks some. The sample carries around 100,000 clones, about 90% recorded once. Their antigens are not known. Sequenced material: unstimulated CD4+ T cells sorted from spleen or lymph node cells, taken before transplant. These receptors were collected from a human donor who was the organ donor for an intestinal transplant.

The rearrangement links TRBV25-1 to TRBJ1-6, with D possibly matching TRBD1 (5 bases). The CDR3 runs 15 residues. Germline CDR1 is MGHDK and CDR2 is SYGVNS. Deletions cut 0 bases from V and 7 bases from J, with 10 bases between. CDR3 region: CASSEYGTGNSPLHF. CDR3 nucleotides: TGTGCCAGCAGTGAATATGGGACGGGGAATTCACCCCTCCACTTT.

CDR3 sequence (DNA): TGTGCCATCAGTGAGTTGAAAACAGGGGGCCGGACTGAAGCTTTCTTT. Its translation is CAISELKTGGRTEAFF. The rearrangement uses TRBV10-3 and TRBJ1-1; 9 bases are a match to TRBD1. There are 16 residues in the CDR3. In germline, CDR1 is ENHRY, CDR2 SYGVKD. J lost 5 bases, V lost 1 base, and 8 bases had no gene match.

The chain couples TRBV5-1 to TRBJ2-6; D unresolved. The CDR3 length is 15 residues. In germline, CDR1 is SGHRS, CDR2 YFSETQ. V lost 2 bases, J lost 1 base, and 7 bases lay in between. The CDR3 loop reads CASSFDSSGANVLTF. The CDR3, as DNA: TGCGCCAGCAGCTTTGACTCGTCTGGGGCCAACGTCCTGACTTTC.

This chain connects TRBV27 to TRBJ1-6, with D perhaps TRBD1 (5 bases). The CDR3 consists of 14 residues. Germline V lookup: CDR1 MNHEY, CDR2 SMNVEV (reference sequence). Trimming removed 5 bases at V and 6 bases at J, with 11 bases between. CDR3 in amino acids: CASSQPGTNSPLHF. CDR3 DNA: TGTGCCAGCAGTCAGCCGGGGACTAATTCACCCCTCCACTTT.

This chain joins TRBV19 and TRBJ1-5; a possible D gene is TRBD1 (5 bases). CDR3 length equals 16 residues. From germline, CDR1 is LNHDA and CDR2 SQIVND (reference sequence). Deletions cut 2 bases from V and 2 bases from J, with 13 bases between. The CDR3 DNA sequence: TGTGCCAGTAGTATACGGTCAGGGAGGCGCAATCAGCCCCAGCATTTT. Protein product: CASSIRSGRRNQPQHF.

The chain uses TRBV30 and TRBJ1-2; 7 bases line up with TRBD1. The trim removed 3 bases at V and 6 bases at J, leaving 7 bases unmatched. The CDR3 has 13 amino acids. Germline loops: CDR1 GTSNPN, CDR2 SVGIG (reference sequence). The CDR3: CAWSAGQVDGYTF. For the CDR3, the DNA is TGTGCCTGGAGCGCCGGACAGGTTGATGGCTACACCTTC.

The V call is TRBV28, the J call TRBJ1-1; D may be TRBD1 (5 bases). From germline, CDR1 is MDHEN and CDR2 SYDVKM. The CDR3 spans 13 residues. Trimming removed 4 bases from V and 7 bases from J, with 13 bases in between. CDR3 protein: CASSSPGRGEAFF. The CDR3 DNA sequence: TGTGCCAGCAGTTCCCCCGGGAGGGGTGAAGCTTTCTTT. Full variable domain (outside the CDR3, taken from reference TRBV28 and TRBJ1-1): DVKVTQSSRYLVKRTGEKVFLECVQDMDHENMFWYRQDPGLGLRLIYFSYDVKMKEKGDIPEGYSVSREKKERFSLILESASTNQTSMYLCASSSPGRGEAFFGQGTRLTVV.

The chain is built from TRBV5-5 and TRBJ2-6; D is uncertain. Germline CDR1 and CDR2: SGHKS and YYEKEE (reference sequence). V lost 0 bases and J lost 0, with 10 bases in between. This CDR3 region has 17 residues. CDR3 protein: CASSLVQLGSGANVLTF. CDR3 nucleotides: TGTGCCAGCAGCTTGGTTCAGCTCGGCTCTGGGGCCAACGTCCTGACTTTC.

This clone was recorded once. The chain uses TRBV6-1 and TRBJ1-4; D is undetermined. Germline CDR1 MNHNS, CDR2 SASEGT. The CDR3 is 13 amino acids. V lost 8 bases, J lost 6 bases, and 13 bases lay in between. CDR3 sequence reads: CASGTFQYEKLFF. In DNA form, the CDR3 reads TGTGCCAGCGGAACCTTCCAATATGAAAAACTGTTTTTT.

The genes are TRBV10-3 and TRBJ1-1, with TRBD1 matching 7 bases. After removal of 5 bases from V and 2 bases from J, the junction contained 5 bases not matched to a gene. Germline V gene lookup returns CDR1 ENHRY and CDR2 SYGVKD. This CDR3 is 14 amino acids long. CDR3 DNA sequence: TGTGCCATCAGTACAGGGGCCACTAACACTGAAGCTTTCTTT. Protein: CAISTGATNTEAFF.